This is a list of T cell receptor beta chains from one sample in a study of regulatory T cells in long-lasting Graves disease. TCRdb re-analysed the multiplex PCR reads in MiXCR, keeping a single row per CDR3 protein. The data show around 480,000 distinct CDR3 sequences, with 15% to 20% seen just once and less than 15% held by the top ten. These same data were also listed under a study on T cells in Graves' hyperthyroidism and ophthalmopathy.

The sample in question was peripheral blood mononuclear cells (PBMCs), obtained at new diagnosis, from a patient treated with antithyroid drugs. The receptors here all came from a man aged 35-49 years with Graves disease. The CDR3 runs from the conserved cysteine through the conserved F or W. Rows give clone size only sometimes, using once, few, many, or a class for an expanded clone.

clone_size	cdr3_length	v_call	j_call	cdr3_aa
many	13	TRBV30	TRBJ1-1	CAWSVGVRTEAFF
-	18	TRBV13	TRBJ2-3	CASSLAWREDLRTDTQYF
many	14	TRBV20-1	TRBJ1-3	CSAHRDSAGNTIYF
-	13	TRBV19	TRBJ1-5	CASSIRGNQPQHF
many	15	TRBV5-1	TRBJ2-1	CASSAEYPSYNEQFF
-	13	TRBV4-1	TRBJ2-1	CASSQGLAEEQFF
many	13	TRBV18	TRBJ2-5	CASSPGHGETQYF
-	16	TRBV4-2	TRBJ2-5	CASSQEWSQGEETQYF
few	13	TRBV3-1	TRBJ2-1	CASSQQGIGEQFF
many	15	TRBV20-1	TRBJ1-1	CSASRGQPLNTEAFF
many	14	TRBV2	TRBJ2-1	CASLRGIVYNEQFF
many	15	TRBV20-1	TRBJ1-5	CSAPETGGLNQPQHF
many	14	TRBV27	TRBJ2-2	CASSRTGDTGELFF
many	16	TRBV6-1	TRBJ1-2	CASSPLLRDINYGYTF
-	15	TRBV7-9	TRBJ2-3	CASSFGHSSTDTQYF
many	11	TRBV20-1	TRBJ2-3	CSATGADTQYF
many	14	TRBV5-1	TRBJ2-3	CASSLVERTDTQYF
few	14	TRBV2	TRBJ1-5	CASSPRQANQPQHF
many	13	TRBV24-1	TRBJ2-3	CATARGGTDTQYF
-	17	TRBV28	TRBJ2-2	CASRSGRAGFATGELFF
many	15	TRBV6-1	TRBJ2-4	CASSAEGQPKNIQYF
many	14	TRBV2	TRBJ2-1	CASGRQSLYNEQFF
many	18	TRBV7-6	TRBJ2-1	CASSLEVPRETSYNEQFF
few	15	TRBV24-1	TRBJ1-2	CATSDVGQGDYGYTF
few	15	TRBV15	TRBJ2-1	CATSPSSLGMNEQFF
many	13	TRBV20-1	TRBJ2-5	CSARAGAGETQYF
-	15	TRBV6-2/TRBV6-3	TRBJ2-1	CASSYRGQSYNEQFF
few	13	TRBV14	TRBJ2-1	CASSQSMANEQFF
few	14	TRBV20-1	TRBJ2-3	CSAYSGQLTDTQYF
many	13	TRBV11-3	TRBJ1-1	CASSLASNTEAFF
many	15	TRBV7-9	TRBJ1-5	CASSPSDSYNQPQHF
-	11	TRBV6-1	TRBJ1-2	CASSGGQTYTF
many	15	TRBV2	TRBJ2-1	CASRNSGSAYNEQFF
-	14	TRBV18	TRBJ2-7	CASSKVPSYYEQYF
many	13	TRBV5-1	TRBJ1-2	CASSPQEGYGYTF
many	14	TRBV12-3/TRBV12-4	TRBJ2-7	CASSPDADSYEQYF
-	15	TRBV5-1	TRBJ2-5	CASSSTLRAGETQYF
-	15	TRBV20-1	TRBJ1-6	CSASIGASSNSPLHF
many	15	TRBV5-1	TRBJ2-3	CASSLDGTSTDTQYF
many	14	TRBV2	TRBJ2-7	CASSGATSLDEQYF
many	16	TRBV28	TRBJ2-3	CASTLGANRGTDTQYF
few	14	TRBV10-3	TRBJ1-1	CAISPLTGQGEAFF
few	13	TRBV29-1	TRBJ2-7	CSVEGLGGTEQYF
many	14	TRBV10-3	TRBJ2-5	CAISEGQGTATQYF
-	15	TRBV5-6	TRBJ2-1	CATRLSKVTYNEQFF
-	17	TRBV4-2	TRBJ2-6	CASSQEGDNSGANVLTF
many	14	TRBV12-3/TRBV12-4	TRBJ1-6	CASSLDRARSALHF
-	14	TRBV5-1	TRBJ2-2	CASSPLGGTGELFF